This entry lists 31 T cell receptor beta chains sequenced from one sample in a study of cytomegalovirus exposure and HLA in healthy donors. With 60 Vbeta and 13 Jbeta primers, the PCR was carried out. TCRdb's table, derived via immunoSEQ multiplex PCR, lists solely in-frame clones and lacks some. The table shows a few hundred thousand clones, with about 80% occurring only once. Sequencing was performed on PBMCs. Receptor source: a woman in her 40s in good health and CMV-seronegative.

The chain links TRBV7-8 to TRBJ2-6, with no clear D. The length of the CDR3 is 18 residues. Germline CDR1 reads SGHVS; CDR2 reads FQNEAQ. V was trimmed by 5 bases and J by 0 bases, leaving 17 bases between them. CDR3 sequence reads: CASSRNATYVSGANVLTF. The CDR3 region has the DNA TGTGCCAGCAGCCGAAATGCAACCTATGTCTCTGGGGCCAACGTCCTGACTTTC. Full variable domain (outside the CDR3, taken from reference TRBV7-8 and TRBJ2-6): GAGVSQSPRYKVAKRGQDVALRCDPISGHVSLFWYQQALGQGPEFLTYFQNEAQLDKSGLPSDRFFAERPEGSVSTLKIQRTQQEDSAVYLCASSRNATYVSGANVLTFGAGSRLTVL.

In regard to this clone: Other DNA sequences within the sample encode an identical CDR3. The chain recombines TRBV5-1 with TRBJ1-1; possible D gene TRBD1, 5 bases. V was pared by 0 bases and J by 4 bases, with 13 bases between. Germline V gene sequence: CDR1 SGHRS, CDR2 YFSETQ. CDR3 length equals 15 residues. Here the CDR3 reads CASSLGQGRGTEAFF. As DNA, the CDR3 is TGCGCCAGCAGCTTGGGGCAGGGAAGGGGCACTGAAGCTTTCTTT.

V and J are TRBV5-8 and TRBJ1-5; unclear D gene. V lost 4 bases and J 4 bases, leaving 9 bases between the germline ends. CDR1 and CDR2 (germline): SGHTS, YDEGEE. This CDR3 region has 13 residues. The CDR3 DNA is TGTGCCAGCAGCCACAACATAAATCAGCCCCAGCATTTT. Its protein product is CASSHNINQPQHF.

This clone is a singleton in its sample. The chain uses TRBV29-1 and TRBJ1-1, with D maybe TRBD1 (6 bases). There are 13 residues in the CDR3. Trimming removed 4 bases at V and 4 bases at J, with 13 bases between. Germline CDR1 and CDR2: SQVTM and ANQGSEA. CDR3 residues: CSVGTAFATEAFF. In nucleotides, the CDR3 is TGCAGCGTTGGGACAGCTTTCGCCACTGAAGCTTTCTTT.

The chain combines TRBV7-9 with TRBJ2-3; 8 positions match TRBD1. Germline V gene data show CDR1 as SEHNR and CDR2 as FQNEAQ (reference sequence). The CDR3 contains 15 residues. V shed 3 bases, J shed 4 bases, and the junction held 6 bases outside the gene matches. The CDR3 is CASSLGTGTPDTQYF. DNA for the CDR3: TGTGCCAGCAGCTTGGGGACAGGTACCCCAGATACGCAGTATTTT.

The chain links TRBV4-1 to TRBJ2-2, with D maybe TRBD2 (7 bases). This CDR3 region has 15 residues. The V end lost 2 bases, the J end lost 6 bases, and 13 bases lay between the germline ends. Looked up from germline, CDR1 is MGHRA and CDR2 is YSYEKL. The CDR3, as DNA: TGCGCCAGCAGCCAAAACTCGGGGGGCCCCGGGGAGCTGTTTTTT. It is translated as CASSQNSGGPGELFF.

V usage is TRBV6-5 and J usage is TRBJ2-3; D perhaps matches TRBD2 (6 bases). Germline V gene lookup returns CDR1 MNHEY and CDR2 SVGAGI. The CDR3 sequence is 13 residues long. V lost 8 bases and J lost 1, with 10 bases in between. In DNA, the CDR3 is TGTGCCAGCCGGGAGTCGGGCACAGATACGCAGTATTTT. Translating it yields CASRESGTDTQYF.

This rearrangement joins TRBV9 to TRBJ2-3; 8 bases fit TRBD2. Trimming at V came to 0 bases and at J to 2 bases, leaving 8 bases not matched to a gene. The germline gives CDR1 SGDLS, CDR2 YYNGEE. This CDR3 region has 17 residues. The CDR3 coding sequence is TGTGCCAGCAGCGTAGGGGCTGGCGGGGGGCTCACAGATACGCAGTATTTT. Amino acids: CASSVGAGGGLTDTQYF. Full variable domain (missing parts from reference TRBV9 and TRBJ2-3): DSGVTQTPKHLITATGQRVTLRCSPRSGDLSVYWYQQSLDQGLQFLIQYYNGEERAKGNILERFSAQQFPDLHSELNLSSLELGDSALYFCASSVGAGGGLTDTQYFGPGTRLTVL.

V usage is TRBV28 and J usage is TRBJ1-2; weak D call: TRBD1 (5 bases). CDR1 and CDR2 (germline): MDHEN, SYDVKM. This CDR3 has 14 residues. V was shortened by 7 bases and J by 4 bases, with 16 bases between the two germline ends. The CDR3 region has the DNA TGTGCCAGCACCCCCCTCGGGGGGATCTATGGCTACACCTTC. It yields the protein CASTPLGGIYGYTF.

The chain joins TRBV28 to TRBJ1-2; D possibly corresponds to TRBD1 (6 bases). V shed 5 bases and J shed 6 bases, with 7 bases lying between them. The CDR3 contains 11 residues. Germline lookup yields CDR1 MDHEN and CDR2 SYDVKM. CDR3 nucleotides: TGTGCCAGCAGTAGGACAGATGGCTACACCTTC. This codes for CASSRTDGYTF.

J is TRBJ2-1 and V is TRBV19, with 8 bases identical to TRBD2. V lost 7 bases to trimming and J lost 0 bases; unmatched junction nucleotides: 11. The CDR3 is 17 amino acids. Germline loops: CDR1 LNHDA, CDR2 SQIVND (reference sequence). This CDR3 reads CASTPPNRGGSYNEQFF. The CDR3 DNA reads as TGTGCCAGTACCCCACCAAACCGGGGGGGCTCCTACAATGAGCAGTTCTTC.

There are a few counts of this clone. J is TRBJ1-4 and V is TRBV7-9, with 8 positions matching TRBD1. Trimming at V came to 5 bases and at J to 8 bases, leaving 7 bases not matched to a gene. Germline CDR1 reads SEHNR; CDR2 reads FQNEAQ (reference sequence). This CDR3 comprises 14 residues. The CDR3 region is CASSPPGGVEKLFF. The CDR3 DNA reads as TGTGCCAGCAGCCCGCCAGGGGGCGTCGAAAAACTGTTTTTT. Together with reference TRBV7-9 and TRBJ1-4, the CDR3 gives the full variable domain: DTGVSQNPRHKITKRGQNVTFRCDPISEHNRLYWYRQTLGQGPEFLTYFQNEAQLEKSRLLSDRFSAERPKGSFSTLEIQRTEQGDSAMYLCASSPPGGVEKLFFGSGTQLSVL.

Concerning this clone itself: Within the sample, other DNA sequences also encode this same CDR3. The genes are TRBV28 and TRBJ2-7; no definite D call. V lost 4 bases, J lost 4 bases, and 14 bases lay in between. The CDR3 runs 14 residues. Germline CDR1 is MDHEN and CDR2 is SYDVKM. The DNA of the CDR3 is TGTGCCAGCAGTTCCCCTACACGGGTTTACGAGCAGTACTTC. It specifies CASSSPTRVYEQYF.

The J gene is TRBJ1-5, the V gene TRBV18, with 8 bases that match TRBD1. The CDR3 totals 14 residues. With V trimmed by 2 bases and J by 6 bases, 3 bases remained unmatched. Germline CDR1 reads KGHSH; CDR2 reads LQKENI. CDR3 region: CASSPSDRAQPQHF. The CDR3 DNA reads as TGTGCCAGCTCACCATCGGACAGGGCTCAGCCCCAGCATTTT. Supplemented by reference TRBV18 and TRBJ1-5, the full variable domain reads NAGVMQNPRHLVRRRGQEARLRCSPMKGHSHVYWYRQLPEEGLKFMVYLQKENIIDESGMPKERFSAEFPKEGPSILRIQQVVRGDSAAYFCASSPSDRAQPQHFGDGTRLSIL.

The CDR3 reads CASSAAGGNTGELFF. CDR3 bases: TGTGCCAGCAGCGCAGCGGGGGGGAACACCGGGGAGCTGTTTTTT. The J gene is TRBJ2-2, the V gene TRBV6-4, with 9 bases that match TRBD2. The CDR3 contains 15 residues. The J segment lost 1 base and the V segment lost 6 bases, leaving 3 bases of the junction unmatched. Germline-derived CDR1 and CDR2 are MRHNA and SNTAGT.

The chain has TRBV10-3 and TRBJ1-6; D gene uncertain. Germline V gives CDR1 ENHRY, CDR2 SYGVKD. Trimming removed 3 bases from V and 6 bases from J, with 9 bases in between. The CDR3 runs 14 residues. CDR3 amino acids: CAISETGSNSPLHF. DNA of the CDR3: TGTGCCATCAGTGAAACCGGGAGTAATTCACCCCTCCACTTT.

This chain uses TRBV15 with TRBJ2-7, with 7 positions matching TRBD1. CDR3 size: 14 residues. CDR1 LNHNV and CDR2 YYDKDF come from the germline V gene (reference sequence). V was clipped by 0 bases and J by 3 bases; unmatched bases: 2. CDR3 DNA: TGTGCCACCAGCAGAGAGGCAGGGGGCTACGAGCAGTACTTC. Residues: CATSREAGGYEQYF.

The gene calls are TRBV15 and TRBJ2-7; 10 nucleotides agree with TRBD2. The CDR3 is made up of 15 amino acids. The germline CDR1 and CDR2 sequences are LNHNV and YYDKDF (reference sequence). The V segment lost 0 bases and the J segment 4 bases; nucleotides outside the gene matches: 3. The CDR3 sequence is CATSRDSSGGYEQYF. The CDR3 DNA is TGTGCCACCAGCAGAGATTCTAGCGGGGGATACGAGCAGTACTTC.

The V call is TRBV5-1, the J call TRBJ2-5; 8 bases fit TRBD2. V shed 4 bases and J 7 bases; nucleotides not matched to a gene: 9. The CDR3 runs 14 residues. Germline V gives CDR1 SGHRS, CDR2 YFSETQ. The CDR3 loop is CASSPGGALRTQYF. The CDR3 region has the DNA TGCGCCAGCAGCCCCGGGGGGGCGTTAAGGACCCAGTACTTC. The full variable domain, completed using reference TRBV5-1 and TRBJ2-5, is KAGVTQTPRYLIKTRGQQVTLSCSPISGHRSVSWYQQTPGQGLQFLFEYFSETQRNKGNFPGRFSGRQFSNSRSEMNVSTLELGDSALYLCASSPGGALRTQYFGPGTRLLVL.

The genes are TRBV5-6 and TRBJ2-1; 9 bases map to TRBD1. The CDR3 spans 16 residues. V shed 4 bases and J 0 bases; nucleotides not matched to a gene: 5. Looked up from germline, CDR1 is SGHDT and CDR2 is YYEEEE. CDR3 nucleotide sequence: TGTGCCAGCAGCACAGGGACAGGGATCTCCTACAATGAGCAGTTCTTC. Residues: CASSTGTGISYNEQFF.

This chain joins TRBV7-8 and TRBJ1-3, with 7 bases matching TRBD1. The germline CDR1 and CDR2 sequences are SGHVS and FQNEAQ. The CDR3 has 14 residues. Trimming removed 5 bases from V and 4 bases from J; junction bases left unmatched: 5. The CDR3 protein is CASSLGTAGNTIYF. For the CDR3, the DNA is TGTGCCAGCAGCCTAGGGACAGCGGGAAACACCATATATTTT.

The chain combines TRBV6-6 with TRBJ2-3; D is possibly TRBD2 (7 bases). Germline CDR1 reads MNHNY; CDR2 reads SVGAGI (reference sequence). V was cut by 0 bases and J by 3 bases, with 10 bases left in between. This CDR3 has 15 residues. The CDR3 loop reads CASSYSGGRTDTQYF. For the CDR3, the DNA is TGTGCCAGCAGTTACTCCGGGGGGCGGACAGATACGCAGTATTTT.

The chain uses TRBV28 and TRBJ2-7, with TRBD1 as a possible D gene (6 bases). CDR3 size: 11 residues. Trimming removed 4 bases from V and 7 bases from J, with 8 bases in between. The germline gives CDR1 MDHEN, CDR2 SYDVKM. In nucleotides, the CDR3 is TGTGCCAGCAGTTCCGGGACAGAGCAGTACTTC. Protein sequence: CASSSGTEQYF.

J is TRBJ2-7 and V is TRBV10-2, with D possibly being TRBD2 (6 bases). CDR1 and CDR2 (germline): WSHSY, SAAADI. The CDR3 runs 14 residues. V was trimmed by 8 bases and J by 3 bases, leaving 17 bases between them. The DNA for the CDR3 is TGCGCCAGCCGAGAGATAGCGGAGTTCTACGAGCAGTACTTC. It translates to CASREIAEFYEQYF.

The CDR3 DNA is TGTGCCAGCAGCGTACAGGGAAACACTGAAGCTTTCTTT. It is translated as CASSVQGNTEAFF. This chain uses TRBV7-2 with TRBJ1-1, with D possibly matching TRBD1 (6 bases). Germline assignment: CDR1 SGHTA and CDR2 FQGNSA. The CDR3 is made up of 13 amino acids. Trimming took 5 bases from V and 2 from J, leaving 9 bases between them. Together with reference TRBV7-2 and TRBJ1-1, the CDR3 gives the full variable domain: GAGVSQSPSNKVTEKGKDVELRCDPISGHTALYWYRQSLGQGLEFLIYFQGNSAPDKSGLPSDRFSAERTGGSVSTLTIQRTQQEDSAVYLCASSVQGNTEAFFGQGTRLTVV.

Turning to this clone: Other DNA sequences from this sample encode an identical CDR3 as well. The chain employs TRBV7-8 and TRBJ1-1; D is perhaps TRBD1 (6 bases). The CDR3 covers 14 residues. V shed 1 base and J shed 1 base, with 7 bases lying between them. Germline V gene sequence: CDR1 SGHVS, CDR2 FQNEAQ. CDR3 sequence (DNA): TGTGCCAGCAGCTTAGTAGGGGGGAACACTGAAGCTTTCTTT. Its protein product is CASSLVGGNTEAFF. Complete variable domain (other parts from reference TRBV7-8 and TRBJ1-1): GAGVSQSPRYKVAKRGQDVALRCDPISGHVSLFWYQQALGQGPEFLTYFQNEAQLDKSGLPSDRFFAERPEGSVSTLKIQRTQQEDSAVYLCASSLVGGNTEAFFGQGTRLTVV.

The sample holds a few counts of this clone. The V and J genes are TRBV21-1 and TRBJ2-5; the D call of TRBD1 is as the table states it, not checked on the DNA. TRBV21-1 is flagged as a pseudogene. CDR3 length: 16 amino acids. CDR3 nucleotide sequence: TGTGCCAGCAGCAAGTGGGGACAGGGCGTTCGAGAGACCCAGTACTTC. Translation gives CASSKWGQGVRETQYF.

The chain combines TRBV6-5 with TRBJ2-7, with D possibly being TRBD1 (7 bases). The germline V gene encodes CDR1 MNHEY and CDR2 SVGAGI. The V gene lost 10 bases and the J gene lost 4 bases, with 11 bases spanning the gap. CDR3 length: 11 amino acids. CDR3 sequence: CATQGGYEQYF. CDR3 DNA: TGTGCCACCCAGGGGGGATACGAGCAGTACTTC.

This clone has a handful of counts. J is TRBJ1-1 and V is TRBV5-1; no clear D. CDR3 length: 14 amino acids. Per germline, CDR1 SGHRS and CDR2 YFSETQ. V gave up 0 bases and J gave up 3 bases, with 9 bases separating them. This CDR3 reads CASSLGYGDTEAFF. CDR3 coding DNA: TGCGCCAGCAGCTTGGGATACGGAGACACTGAAGCTTTCTTT.

This clone was picked up a small number of times. The chain links TRBV4-1 to TRBJ1-1; D is possibly TRBD1 (5 bases). In germline, CDR1 is MGHRA, CDR2 YSYEKL. This CDR3 contains 14 residues. V shed 1 base and J shed 1 base, with 7 bases lying between them. CDR3 sequence (DNA): TGCGCCAGCAGCCAAGGGGGGGGGAACACTGAAGCTTTCTTT. It is translated as CASSQGGGNTEAFF.

The DNA for the CDR3 is TGTGCCAGCAGCCGCGGGGGTACTTATACGCAGTATTTT. Protein sequence: CASSRGGTYTQYF. This chain connects TRBV27 to TRBJ2-3, with 7 positions matching TRBD2. The length of the CDR3 is 13 residues. Germline V lookup: CDR1 MNHEY, CDR2 SMNVEV (reference sequence). The V segment lost 6 bases and the J segment 7 bases; nucleotides outside the gene matches: 7.